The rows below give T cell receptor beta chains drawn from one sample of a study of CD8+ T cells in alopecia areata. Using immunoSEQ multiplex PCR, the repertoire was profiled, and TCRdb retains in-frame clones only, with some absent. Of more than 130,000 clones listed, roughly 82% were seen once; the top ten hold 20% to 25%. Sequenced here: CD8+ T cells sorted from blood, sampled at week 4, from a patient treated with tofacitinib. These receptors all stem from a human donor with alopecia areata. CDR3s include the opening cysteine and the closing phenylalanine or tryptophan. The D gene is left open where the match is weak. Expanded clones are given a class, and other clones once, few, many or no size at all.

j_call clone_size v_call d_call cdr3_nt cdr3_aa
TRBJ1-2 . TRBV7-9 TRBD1 TGTGCCAGCAGCTTAGGGACAGGGAATGGCTACACCTTC CASSLGTGNGYTF
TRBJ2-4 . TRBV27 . TGTGCCAGCAGTTTAATTCGGACTAACCTAGCCAAAAACATTCAGTACTTC CASSLIRTNLAKNIQYF
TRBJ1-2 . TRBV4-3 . TGCGCCAGCAGCCAAGAGCGACATTCGTTTAACTATGGCTACACCTTC CASSQERHSFNYGYTF
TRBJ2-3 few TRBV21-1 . TGTGCCAGCTCCAGCACAGATACGCAGTATTTT CASSSTDTQYF
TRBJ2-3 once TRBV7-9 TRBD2 TGTGCCAGCAGCCCCCCGGCGGGACTAGCGGGGGGACGGGATACGCAGTATTTT CASSPPAGLAGGRDTQYF
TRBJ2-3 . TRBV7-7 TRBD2 TGTGCTAGCAGCTTAGCGATGGGAGGGTCAGATACGCAGTATTTT CASSLAMGGSDTQYF
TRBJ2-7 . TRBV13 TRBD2 TGTGCCAGCAGCACCCCTAGCAGCGGGGGATACTCCTACGAGCAGTACTTC CASSTPSSGGYSYEQYF
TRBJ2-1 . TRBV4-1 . TGCGCCAGCAGCCAATATTTGGGTTACAATGAGCAGTTCTTC CASSQYLGYNEQFF
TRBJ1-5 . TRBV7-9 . TGTGCCAGCAGCTTAGGGGGGGCTGATCAGCCCCAGCATTTT CASSLGGADQPQHF
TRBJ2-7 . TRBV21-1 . TGTGCCAGCAGCAAAGGGCTCGGCGCGGGACAGGGGTTCTACGAGCAGTACTTC CASSKGLGAGQGFYEQYF
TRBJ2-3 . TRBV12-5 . TGTGCTAGTGGTTTTTTCCCGGGACCGATCACAGATACGCAGTATTTT CASGFFPGPITDTQYF
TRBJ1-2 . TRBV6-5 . TGTGCCAGCAGCCCGGGAGGGCGGGGGCGATATGGCTACACCTTC CASSPGGRGRYGYTF
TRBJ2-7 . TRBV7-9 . TGTGCCAGCAGCGAAGGGGCCTACGAGCAGTACTTC CASSEGAYEQYF
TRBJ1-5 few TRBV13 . TGTGCCAGCGGGCAGGGCAATCAGCCCCAGCATTTT CASGQGNQPQHF
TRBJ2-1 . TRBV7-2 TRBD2 TGTGCCAGCAGCTTTAGGACTAGCCCGAACAATGAGCAGTTCTTC CASSFRTSPNNEQFF
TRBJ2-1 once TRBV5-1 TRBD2 TGCGCCAGCAGCCCTAGCGGGGGGTACAATGAGCAGTTCTTC CASSPSGGYNEQFF
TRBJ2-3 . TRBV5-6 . TGTGCCAGCAGCTTGGGGAGGAAGTATACGCAGTATTTT CASSLGRKYTQYF
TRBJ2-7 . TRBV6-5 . TGTGCCATCGGGACCTACGAGCAGTACTTC CAIGTYEQYF
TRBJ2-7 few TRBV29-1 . TGCAGCGCGATAGGACAAGTCTCCTACGAGCAGTACTTC CSAIGQVSYEQYF
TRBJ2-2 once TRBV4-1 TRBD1 TGCGCCAGCAGGGGACAGGGGGCAACCGGGGAGCTGTTTTTT CASRGQGATGELFF
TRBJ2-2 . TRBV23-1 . TGCGCCAGCAGTCAATTTGCAGGGTGGACCGGGGAGCTGTTTTTT CASSQFAGWTGELFF
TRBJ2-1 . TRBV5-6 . TGTGCCAGCAGCTTGGTTGCGTCCTACAATGAGCAGTTCTTC CASSLVASYNEQFF
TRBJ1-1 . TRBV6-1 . TGTGCCAGCAGAAGGGGCACTGAAGCTTTCTTT CASRRGTEAFF
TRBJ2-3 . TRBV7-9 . TGTGCCAGCGGCCTAGCCCGAGATACGCAGTATTTT CASGLARDTQYF
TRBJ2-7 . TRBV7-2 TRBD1 TGTGCCAGCACCCAGACAGGGACCGACGAGCAGTACTTC CASTQTGTDEQYF
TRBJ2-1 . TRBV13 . TGTGCCAGCAGCCCCCCCGAAGACAGGTTAGAGCAGTTCTTC CASSPPEDRLEQFF
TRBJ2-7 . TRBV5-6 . TGTGCCAGCAGCGTGCGGCTAGAGCTCTACGAGCAGTACTTC CASSVRLELYEQYF
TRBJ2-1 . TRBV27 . TGTGCCAGCAGTTTGTCAGTAAACAATGAGCAGTTCTTC CASSLSVNNEQFF
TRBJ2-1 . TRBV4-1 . TGCGCCAGCAGCCAAGGGTTTGAGCAGTTCTTC CASSQGFEQFF
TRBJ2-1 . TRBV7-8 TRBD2 TGTGCCAGCAGCTTAGGGCTAGCGGGGGAGGAGTTCTTC CASSLGLAGEEFF
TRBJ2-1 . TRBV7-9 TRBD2 TGTGCCAGCAGCTCACTAGCGGGGCTATACAATGAGCAGTTCTTC CASSSLAGLYNEQFF
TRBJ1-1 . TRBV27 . TGTGCCAGCAGTTTCTTAGGGAAGGCTTTCTTT CASSFLGKAFF
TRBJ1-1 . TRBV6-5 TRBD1 TGTGCCAGCAGTTACTCGACAGGGAGTGTGAACACTGAAGCTTTCTTT CASSYSTGSVNTEAFF
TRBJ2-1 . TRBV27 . TGTGCCAGCAGGATCATAGCTGGGAATGAGCAGTTCTTC CASRIIAGNEQFF
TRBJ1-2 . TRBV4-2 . TGTGCCAGCAGCCAAGACGGGGATAGGAGTTGGTATGGCTACACCTTC CASSQDGDRSWYGYTF
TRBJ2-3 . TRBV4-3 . TGCGCCAGCAGCCAAGAGGATACAGGGACAGATACGCAGTATTTT CASSQEDTGTDTQYF
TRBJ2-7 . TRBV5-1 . TGCGCCAGCAGCGAAGGCCAGGGGCTCGAGCAGTACTTC CASSEGQGLEQYF
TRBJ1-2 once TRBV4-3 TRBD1 TGCGCCAGCAGCCAAGGTGGGACAGGGGGCGCGTATGGCTACACCTTC CASSQGGTGGAYGYTF
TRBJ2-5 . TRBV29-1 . TGCAGCGTTGACGGTTGGCAGGGCAGCGAGACCCAGTACTTC CSVDGWQGSETQYF